Listed below are T cell receptor beta chains from one sample, sequenced in a study of neoadjuvant nivolumab and ipilimumab in lung cancer. The repertoire was sequenced with immunoSEQ multiplex PCR; TCRdb's copy has only in-frame clones and lacks some. Of approximately 20,000 clones in the sample, 87% were seen once. This sample comprised peripheral blood, obtained before neoadjuvant nivolumab, alone or with ipilimumab. The receptors were sampled from an adult with non-small cell lung cancer. The conserved cysteine and the conserved F or W are not part of the CDR3 here.

TRBV6-6	TRBJ1-5	ATTLNSNQPQH
TRBV5-1	TRBJ2-2	ASSVQGGAGELF
TRBV18	TRBJ1-5	ASSSSAPGQGQPQH
TRBV18	TRBJ2-2	ASSPFDRDDTGELF
TRBV10-1	TRBJ1-1	ASSPAGSNTEAF
TRBV5-4	TRBJ1-2	ASSLDQATYGYT
TRBV6-5	TRBJ1-1	ASSYSVITEAF
TRBV4-3	TRBJ2-5	ASSQGTGFVQY
TRBV15	TRBJ2-3	ATSREFGLAGLDTQY
TRBV18	TRBJ2-5	ASSPPSVETQY
TRBV28	TRBJ2-7	ASSYLIYEQY
TRBV7-2	TRBJ2-7	ASSLGWTSGTFSYEQY
TRBV11-2	TRBJ2-1	ASSWDRGDNEQF
TRBV5-1	TRBJ2-3	ASSPRLGSGADTQY
TRBV11-2	TRBJ1-1	ASSLRLSEAF
TRBV6-1	TRBJ2-3	ASSRSGITDTQY
TRBV11-2	TRBJ2-2	ASSSSGTNTGELF